The T cell receptor (beta chain) under discussion was sequenced for a study of blood T cell repertoires in COVID-19. Study-level background: Whether acute or convalescent, the COVID-19 samples came from the United States, Italy and Spain. PBMCs, B-cell-depleted T cells, or T cells provided the cDNA or gDNA that made up the material.

With 6 bases removed from V and 2 bases from J, the gap between germline ends came to 10 bases. The CDR3 sequence is 13 residues long. As processed by the authors: How many nucleated cells were present was estimated from reference gene primer amplification. Clones were read by immunoSEQ multiplex PCR, and TCRdb kept only the in-frame ones, dropping some. Clone size and V and J calls were adopted from that table, with D and trimming inferred from the DNA. Of tens of thousands of clones detected, 70% to 85% appear once; the ten largest clones hold over 9%. The chain combines TRBV12-3 or TRBV12-4 with TRBJ2-5; D possibly corresponds to TRBD2 (5 bases). This receptor was identified in a man between 65 and 85 years old with acute or convalescent COVID-19. The sample was peripheral blood. The DNA of the CDR3 is TGTGCCAGCAGCCTCGGCGGGCAAGAGACCCAGTACTTC. Translating gives CASSLGGQETQYF.